The 18 T cell receptor beta chains below come from one sample, sequenced in a study of CD8 T cells in ankylosing spondylitis. Each CDR3 protein is one row after TCRdb ran MiXCR on the 5' RACE reads. Altogether approximately 220,000 distinct CDR3 sequences are present, roughly a tenth being singletons, with the ten largest covering about 19%. The source material was blood, either unsorted or a sorted T cell fraction (not recorded which). The source is a male donor with ankylosing spondylitis or in good health (not recorded which).

This clonotype has at least ten counts. The rearrangement links TRBV12-3 or TRBV12-4 to TRBJ2-1, with D hard to call. The CDR3 length is 16 residues. V dropped 3 bases and J dropped 7 bases, with 19 bases sitting between them. The chain's CDR3 is CASSLGFVIDRNEQFF. The CDR3 nucleotides read TGTGCCAGCAGTTTGGGGTTCGTCATCGATAGGAATGAGCAGTTCTTC.

This clonotype was recorded many times. The CDR3 DNA sequence: TGTGCCAGCACCCAAATCGGTGGGGTCACTGAAGCTTTCTTT. It encodes CASTQIGGVTEAFF. The V call is TRBV12-3 or TRBV12-4, the J call TRBJ1-1; D not certain. Deletions cut 7 bases from V and 4 bases from J, with 16 bases between. The CDR3 has 14 amino acids.

In its sample, this clonotype was seen many times. The chain employs TRBV7-2 and TRBJ1-1, with a possible D match to TRBD1 (5 bases). CDR3 size: 15 residues. Germline loops: CDR1 SGHTA, CDR2 FQGNSA. V lost 3 bases to trimming and J lost 4 bases, with 15 bases between them. The CDR3 sequence is CASSFPTDRATEAFF. The DNA for the CDR3 is TGTGCCAGCAGCTTCCCGACAGATCGTGCCACTGAAGCTTTCTTT.

This clonotype was seen repeatedly, ten times or more. This chain joins TRBV3-1 and TRBJ2-1; 7 bases match TRBD2. Germline CDR1 and CDR2: LGHDT and YNNKEL (reference sequence). The CDR3 spans 14 residues. V lost 9 bases, J lost 4 bases, and 9 bases stayed unmatched. CDR3 nucleotides: TGTGCCAGTGGGTTGGCTAGCGGATACAATGAGCAGTTCTTC. Amino acid sequence: CASGLASGYNEQFF.

The rearrangement uses TRBV6-4 and TRBJ2-1; tentatively, D is TRBD1 or TRBD2 (6 bases each). Germline V lookup: CDR1 MRHNA, CDR2 SNTAGT. Trimming removed 4 bases at V and 12 bases at J, with 16 bases between. This CDR3 comprises 13 residues. The CDR3 loop reads CASSGERGQTQFF. DNA for the CDR3: TGTGCCAGCAGTGGCGAACGGGGGCAGACGCAGTTCTTC.

The table lists this clonotype with many counts. The rearrangement joins TRBV11-2 to TRBJ1-6; the D is unclear. CDR1 and CDR2 from the germline V gene are SGHAT and FQNNGV. This CDR3 region has 14 residues. Trimming shortened V by 2 bases and J by 7 bases, and 9 bases separated the two germline ends. Written as DNA, the CDR3 is TGTGCCAGCAGCTTACGCGGGGAGAATTCACCCCTCCACTTT. Residues: CASSLRGENSPLHF.

The chain's CDR3 is CASSLAWGGTYEQYF. In DNA form, the CDR3 reads TGTGCCAGCAGTTTAGCCTGGGGGGGGACCTACGAGCAGTACTTC. The chain joins TRBV28 to TRBJ2-7; the match to TRBD2 covers 7 bases. Unmatched junction bases numbered 6, after V lost 2 bases and J lost 2 bases. Germline V CDR1 and CDR2: MDHEN, SYDVKM. There are 15 residues in the CDR3. Complete variable domain (other parts from reference TRBV28 and TRBJ2-7): DVKVTQSSRYLVKRTGEKVFLECVQDMDHENMFWYRQDPGLGLRLIYFSYDVKMKEKGDIPEGYSVSREKKERFSLILESASTNQTSMYLCASSLAWGGTYEQYFGPGTRLTVT.

This clonotype appeared many times. The genes are TRBV20-1 and TRBJ2-5; D is uncertain. CDR3 length equals 12 residues. V was trimmed by 3 bases and J by 2 bases, leaving 7 bases between them. Germline-derived CDR1 and CDR2 are DFQATT and SNEGSKA (reference sequence). The CDR3 nucleotides are TGCAGTGCTAGCGCCAGACAAGAGACCCAGTACTTC. It codes for CSASARQETQYF.

The table lists this clonotype with many counts. This CDR3 reads CATAGTSVLETQYF. The CDR3 DNA reads as TGTGCCACGGCCGGGACTAGCGTTTTAGAGACCCAGTACTTC. The chain recombines TRBV28 with TRBJ2-5, with TRBD2 matching over 10 bases. The CDR3 loop spans 14 amino acids. With V trimmed by 10 bases and J by 4 bases, 9 bases remained unmatched. Germline CDR1 reads MDHEN; CDR2 reads SYDVKM.

Many counts were recorded for this clonotype. This chain joins TRBV5-6 and TRBJ2-7; TRBD2 matches at 7 bases. Trimming cost V 1 base and J 3 bases; bases outside gene matches: 4. Looked up from germline, CDR1 is SGHDT and CDR2 is YYEEEE. The CDR3 is 14 amino acids. CDR3 loop: CASSLRLAVYEQYF. The CDR3 nucleotides are TGTGCCAGCAGCTTGCGGCTAGCGGTCTACGAGCAGTACTTC.

V gene TRBV25-1 combines with J gene TRBJ2-1; tentatively, D is TRBD1 or TRBD2 (5 bases each). The CDR3 length is 11 residues. Germline V gene data show CDR1 as MGHDK and CDR2 as SYGVNS. CDR3 bases: TGTGGAGTACGGGGCCTAAATGAGCAGTTCTTC. This sequence encodes CGVRGLNEQFF.

The CDR3 sequence: CASSTGLSSSYEQYF. The CDR3 DNA reads TGCGCCAGCAGCACGGGACTATCGAGCTCCTACGAGCAGTACTTC. This sequence joins TRBV5-1 and TRBJ2-7; 7 nucleotides line up with TRBD2. The trim removed 4 bases at V and 0 bases at J, leaving 7 bases unmatched. The CDR3 covers 15 residues. Germline loops: CDR1 SGHRS, CDR2 YFSETQ.

With respect to this clonotype: This sequence may be a read error, since a much larger clone differs from it by one base. The rearrangement joins TRBV15 to TRBJ2-2, with 7 nucleotides matching TRBD2. Germline V gene lookup returns CDR1 LNHNV and CDR2 YYDKDF (reference sequence). The CDR3 length is 14 residues. The CDR3, as DNA: TGTGTCACCAGCGCGGGGGCGAACACCGGGGAGCTGTTTTTT. It specifies CVTSAGANTGELFF.

This clonotype was recorded at least ten times. The chain has TRBV4-1 and TRBJ1-5; D gene unclear. There are 16 residues in the CDR3. Per the germline V gene, CDR1 is MGHRA and CDR2 is YSYEKL. Trimming pared 0 bases from V and 4 bases from J, leaving 13 bases between. DNA of the CDR3: TGCGCCAGCAGCCAAGAAACAAGCCAGCCTAATCAGCCCCAGCATTTT. This encodes CASSQETSQPNQPQHF.

This clonotype appeared many times. The CDR3 loop is CAGQGVGGGEQFF. Written as DNA, the CDR3 is TGTGCCGGACAGGGGGTAGGTGGTGGTGAGCAGTTCTTC. The chain employs TRBV2 and TRBJ2-1, with 10 nucleotides matching TRBD1. CDR1 is SNHLY, CDR2 FYNNEI, per germline. The CDR3 sequence is 13 residues long. Germline trimming cut 11 bases from V and 9 bases from J; bases unmatched to any gene: 10.

The chain has TRBV9 and TRBJ2-7, with 9 bases matching TRBD1. V was clipped by 4 bases and J by 4 bases; unmatched bases: 9. This CDR3 region has 15 residues. The V gene's germline CDR1 is SGDLS and CDR2 YYNGEE. The CDR3 nucleotides read TGTGCCAGCAGCCCGAGCCGGGACAGGGTGTACGAGCAGTACTTC. Its protein product is CASSPSRDRVYEQYF.

Ten or more counts support this clonotype. CDR3 sequence reads: CASRQSGGAETQYF. The CDR3 DNA reads as TGTGCCAGCAGACAGAGCGGGGGGGCGGAGACCCAGTACTTC. The chain combines TRBV3-1 with TRBJ2-5; 10 bases line up with TRBD2. Germline CDR1 LGHDT, CDR2 YNNKEL (reference sequence). This CDR3 region has 14 residues. Losses at the gene ends were 6 bases for V and 5 bases for J; bases not matched to a gene: 6.

This clonotype was counted ten times or more. The V gene is TRBV5-1, the J gene TRBJ1-1; D possibly corresponds to TRBD1 (6 bases). Germline V gene sequence: CDR1 SGHRS, CDR2 YFSETQ. Trimming removed 2 bases from V and 4 bases from J, with 9 bases in between. There are 13 residues in the CDR3. CDR3 region: CASSFRGGTEAFF. Written as DNA, the CDR3 is TGCGCCAGCAGCTTTCGAGGGGGCACTGAAGCTTTCTTT.